The 22 T cell receptor beta chains given below trace back to one sample, sequenced in a study of CD8+ T cells in alopecia areata. Isolated RNA was reverse transcribed into cDNA used as the sequencing template. TCRdb keeps only in-frame clones here, not all; method: immunoSEQ multiplex PCR. The sample has about 110,000 clones; approximately 50% are singletons. What was sequenced was NKG2D-low CD8+ T cells sorted from blood. These receptors came from a human donor with alopecia areata.

This clone was recorded once. The chain has TRBV27 and TRBJ2-1, with D maybe TRBD2 (5 bases). V was shortened by 1 base and J by 2 bases, with 9 bases between the two germline ends. CDR1 and CDR2 from the germline V gene are MNHEY and SMNVEV (reference sequence). There are 15 residues in the CDR3. The CDR3 DNA sequence: TGTGCCAGCAGTTTATACGCGGGCCCCTACAATGAGCAGTTCTTC. Its protein product is CASSLYAGPYNEQFF.

In this sample, this clone turned up a few times. The J gene is TRBJ2-1, the V gene TRBV7-9; TRBD2 might be the D (6 bases). This CDR3 has 15 amino acids. Germline V gene lookup returns CDR1 SEHNR and CDR2 FQNEAQ (reference sequence). The V end lost 5 bases, the J end lost 3 bases, and 14 bases lay between the germline ends. The CDR3 protein is CASSGRVGGYNEQFF. In nucleotides, the CDR3 is TGTGCCAGCAGCGGACGGGTGGGGGGCTACAATGAGCAGTTCTTC.

The V call is TRBV28, the J call TRBJ1-5, with 12 bases identical to TRBD1. Germline assignment: CDR1 MDHEN and CDR2 SYDVKM. CDR3 length equals 17 residues. V was pared by 6 bases and J by 5 bases, with 11 bases of the junction left unmatched. The CDR3 coding sequence is TGTGCCAGCAGATCTATTGGGACAGGGGGCCATCATCAGCCCCAGCATTTT. Its translation: CASRSIGTGGHHQPQHF.

The V call is TRBV13, the J call TRBJ2-4; 9 bases are a match to TRBD1. Trimming at V came to 5 bases and at J to 8 bases, leaving 7 bases not matched to a gene. Germline CDR1 PRHDT, CDR2 FYEKMQ (reference sequence). CDR3 length: 14 amino acids. The CDR3 bases are TGTGCCAGCAGCCCGGGACAGGGTAGAGACATTCAGTACTTC. Its translation: CASSPGQGRDIQYF.

Comments on this clone: Other DNA sequences from this sample encode an identical CDR3 as well. This chain uses TRBV9 with TRBJ2-1; D is perhaps TRBD1 or TRBD2 (5 bases each). In germline, CDR1 is SGDLS, CDR2 YYNGEE. V was trimmed by 2 bases and J by 6 bases, leaving 9 bases between them. The CDR3 is made up of 13 amino acids. This chain's CDR3 is CASSVGTTNEQFF. The CDR3 DNA follows: TGTGCCAGCAGCGTTGGGACCACCAATGAGCAGTTCTTC.

Only one count was recorded for this clone. This sequence joins TRBV28 and TRBJ2-7; D unclear. This CDR3 is 11 amino acids long. Per germline, CDR1 MDHEN and CDR2 SYDVKM. Trimming pared 5 bases from V and 3 bases from J, leaving 5 bases between. The CDR3 is CASSDYYEQYF. DNA of the CDR3: TGTGCCAGCAGTGATTACTACGAGCAGTACTTC.

This clone was picked up one time. The rearrangement links TRBV28 to TRBJ2-1; 8 bases line up with TRBD2. In germline, CDR1 is MDHEN, CDR2 SYDVKM. The CDR3 sequence is 17 residues long. Trimming cost V 0 bases and J 4 bases; bases outside gene matches: 8. CDR3 in amino acids: CASSLWFGRDKYNEQFF. In DNA form, the CDR3 reads TGTGCCAGCAGTTTATGGTTCGGGAGGGATAAGTACAATGAGCAGTTCTTC.

The chain employs TRBV28 and TRBJ2-5, with a possible D match to TRBD1 (5 bases). CDR3 size: 14 residues. Looked up from germline, CDR1 is MDHEN and CDR2 is SYDVKM. Trimming removed 8 bases from V and 0 bases from J, with 13 bases in between. As DNA, the CDR3 is TGTGCCAGCCTGACTGCAGGGAACCAAGAGACCCAGTACTTC. Translating gives CASLTAGNQETQYF.

CDR3 nucleotide sequence: TGTGCCAGCAGTCCCGGGTTTTCTGGGGCCAACGTCCTGACTTTC. Its protein product is CASSPGFSGANVLTF. The gene calls are TRBV6-5 and TRBJ2-6; D is unresolved. This CDR3 is 15 amino acids long. From germline, CDR1 is MNHEY and CDR2 SVGAGI. V was trimmed by 5 bases and J by 1 base, leaving 9 bases between them.

This clone is medium-sized (0.01 to 0.1%). Other nucleotide sequences in the sample specify the same CDR3. The V gene is TRBV27, the J gene TRBJ2-5; D gene ambiguous. The CDR3 loop spans 14 amino acids. V was trimmed by 6 bases and J by 1 base, leaving 12 bases between them. The V gene's germline CDR1 is MNHEY and CDR2 SMNVEV (reference sequence). In DNA, the CDR3 is TGTGCCAGCAGGGGGAATGACGGCCAAGAGACCCAGTACTTC. Protein: CASRGNDGQETQYF.

V and J are TRBV28 and TRBJ2-7; maybe TRBD1 (5 bases). This CDR3 is 14 amino acids long. Trimming removed 3 bases from V and 0 bases from J, with 9 bases in between. The germline V gene encodes CDR1 MDHEN and CDR2 SYDVKM. CDR3 DNA: TGTGCCAGCAGTTTCAGTAGGGGCTCCTACGAGCAGTACTTC. It encodes CASSFSRGSYEQYF.

This clone came up once. V gene TRBV9 combines with J gene TRBJ2-1; TRBD2 might be the D (6 bases). CDR1 and CDR2 (germline): SGDLS, YYNGEE. Trimming took 0 bases from V and 4 from J, leaving 14 bases between them. The CDR3 covers 16 residues. CDR3 in amino acids: CASSVDPSALYNEQFF. CDR3 nucleotides: TGTGCCAGCAGCGTAGATCCTAGCGCTTTATACAATGAGCAGTTCTTC.

The chain employs TRBV9 and TRBJ2-7; TRBD1 matches at 7 bases. V dropped 3 bases and J dropped 0; count of bases not matched to a gene: 3. This CDR3 has 14 residues. Per germline, CDR1 SGDLS and CDR2 YYNGEE. For the CDR3, the DNA is TGTGCCAGCAGCGACACAGGGGACTCCTACGAGCAGTACTTC. Translating it yields CASSDTGDSYEQYF. Variable domain in full (rest from reference TRBV9 and TRBJ2-7): DSGVTQTPKHLITATGQRVTLRCSPRSGDLSVYWYQQSLDQGLQFLIQYYNGEERAKGNILERFSAQQFPDLHSELNLSSLELGDSALYFCASSDTGDSYEQYFGPGTRLTVT.

In its sample, this clone was seen once. V gene TRBV28 combines with J gene TRBJ2-3; the match to TRBD1 covers 9 bases. Germline V gives CDR1 MDHEN, CDR2 SYDVKM. V gave up 2 bases and J gave up 4 bases; unmatched junction bases: 4. The CDR3 is made up of 15 amino acids. The CDR3 DNA reads as TGTGCCAGCAGTTTAGCACAGGGGGCATCAGATACGCAGTATTTT. Its protein is CASSLAQGASDTQYF.

The gene calls are TRBV11-2 and TRBJ2-7; 16 bases match TRBD2. The CDR3 length is 15 residues. V trimming: 4 bases; J trimming: 4 bases; junction bases outside the gene matches: 1. CDR1 and CDR2 (germline): SGHAT, FQNNGV. CDR3 coding DNA: TGTGCCAGCAGCTGGGGACTAGCGGGAGGGTACGAGCAGTACTTC. This translates into CASSWGLAGGYEQYF.

The V gene is TRBV28, the J gene TRBJ2-7; D call uncertain. The V and J ends lost 3 bases and 1 base respectively, with 7 bases between them. Germline CDR1 MDHEN, CDR2 SYDVKM. This CDR3 comprises 13 residues. CDR3 sequence (DNA): TGTGCCAGCAGTTTCATATCGTCCTACGAGCAGTACTTC. This sequence encodes CASSFISSYEQYF.

The chain couples TRBV9 to TRBJ2-2; possible D gene TRBD2, 6 bases. Per the germline V gene, CDR1 is SGDLS and CDR2 is YYNGEE. The CDR3 runs 13 residues. V lost 6 bases, J lost 3 bases, and 9 bases lay in between. CDR3 loop: CASKAGYTGELFF. In DNA form, the CDR3 reads TGTGCCAGCAAGGCGGGGTACACCGGGGAGCTGTTTTTT.

The genes are TRBV29-1 and TRBJ2-2; D may be TRBD1 (5 bases). This CDR3 is 17 amino acids long. Germline CDR1 is SQVTM and CDR2 is ANQGSEA. The germline V and J ends were trimmed by 7 bases and 3 bases, with 24 bases remaining between them. The CDR3 nucleotides read TGCAGCGCCGCCCGTATTGGGCAAGGGGCTTACACCGGGGAGCTGTTTTTT. Its protein product is CSAARIGQGAYTGELFF.

The V and J genes are TRBV27 and TRBJ2-7; tentative D call: TRBD1 (5 bases). Looked up from germline, CDR1 is MNHEY and CDR2 is SMNVEV (reference sequence). The CDR3 covers 13 residues. The V end lost 2 bases, the J end lost 2 bases, and 7 bases lay between the germline ends. The CDR3 DNA follows: TGTGCCAGCAGTTTAGGGGCAACCTACGAGCAGTACTTC. It is translated as CASSLGATYEQYF.

This clone was recorded a few times. The chain couples TRBV9 to TRBJ2-1, with TRBD2 matching 9 bases. This CDR3 contains 15 residues. Unmatched junction bases numbered 8, after V lost 4 bases and J lost 6 bases. Germline CDR1 reads SGDLS; CDR2 reads YYNGEE. DNA of the CDR3: TGTGCCAGCAGCTCCGCGGGAGGGCCGGCCAATGAGCAGTTCTTC. It translates to CASSSAGGPANEQFF.

In the case of this clone: Other DNA sequences in this specimen translate into the identical CDR3. DNA of the CDR3: TGTGCCAGCAGCGTAGATACAGATACGCAGTATTTT. It encodes CASSVDTDTQYF. The V call is TRBV9, the J call TRBJ2-3; D gene unclear. With 0 bases removed from V and 3 bases from J, the gap between germline ends came to 2 bases. Looked up from germline, CDR1 is SGDLS and CDR2 is YYNGEE. This CDR3 has 12 amino acids.

V usage is TRBV14 and J usage is TRBJ1-2, with D possibly being TRBD1 (5 bases). V was cut by 0 bases and J by 4 bases, with 15 bases left in between. Germline CDR1 and CDR2: SGHDN and FVKESK. The CDR3 extends over 16 amino acids. This CDR3 reads CASSQDWRGHPYGYTF. CDR3 in DNA: TGTGCCAGCAGCCAAGATTGGAGGGGCCACCCCTATGGCTACACCTTC.